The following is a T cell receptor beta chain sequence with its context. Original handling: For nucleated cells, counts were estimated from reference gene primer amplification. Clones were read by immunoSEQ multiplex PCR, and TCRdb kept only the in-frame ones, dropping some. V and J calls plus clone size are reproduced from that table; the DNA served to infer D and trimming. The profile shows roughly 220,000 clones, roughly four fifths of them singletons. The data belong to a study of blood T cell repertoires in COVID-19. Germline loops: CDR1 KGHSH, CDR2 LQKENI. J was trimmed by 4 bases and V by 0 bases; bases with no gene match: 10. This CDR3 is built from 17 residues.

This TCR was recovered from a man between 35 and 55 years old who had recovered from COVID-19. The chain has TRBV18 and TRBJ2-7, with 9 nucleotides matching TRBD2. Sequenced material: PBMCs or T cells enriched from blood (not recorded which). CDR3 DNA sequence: TGTGCCAGCTCACCACCGGAACCTAGCGGGATATGGTACGAGCAGTACTTC. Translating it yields CASSPPEPSGIWYEQYF.